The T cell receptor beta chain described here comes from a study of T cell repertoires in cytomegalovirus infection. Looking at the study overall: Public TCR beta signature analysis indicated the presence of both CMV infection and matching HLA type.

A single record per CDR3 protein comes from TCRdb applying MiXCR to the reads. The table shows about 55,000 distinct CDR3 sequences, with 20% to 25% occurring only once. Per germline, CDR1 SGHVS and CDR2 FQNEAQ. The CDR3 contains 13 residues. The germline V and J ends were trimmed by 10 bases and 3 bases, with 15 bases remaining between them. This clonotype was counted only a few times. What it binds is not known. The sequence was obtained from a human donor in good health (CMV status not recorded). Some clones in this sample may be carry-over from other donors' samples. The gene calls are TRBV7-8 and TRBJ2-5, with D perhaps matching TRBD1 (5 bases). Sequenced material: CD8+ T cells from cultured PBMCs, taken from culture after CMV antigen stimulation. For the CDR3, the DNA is TGTGCCAATAAATCCAGGGCGAAAGAGACCCAGTACTTC. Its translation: CANKSRAKETQYF.